Presented here are 32 T cell receptor beta chains from one specimen sequenced in a study of T cell repertoires and HLA-DP antigens. For these TCRs, the target antigens are not known. Clones were read by immunoSEQ multiplex PCR, and TCRdb kept only the in-frame ones, dropping some. The sample consists of around 100,000 clones, roughly 92% of them appearing once. The source material was CD4+ T cells from PBMCs. The origin of the receptors is a woman under 30 in good health and CMV-seronegative.

The chain has TRBV28 and TRBJ1-2; 8 nucleotides agree with TRBD1. CDR1 and CDR2 from the germline V gene are MDHEN and SYDVKM. This CDR3 has 17 residues. V lost 2 bases to trimming and J lost 4 bases; unmatched junction nucleotides: 12. CDR3 loop: CASSLSSLGTGSYGYTF. As DNA, the CDR3 is TGTGCCAGCAGTTTAAGTTCGTTAGGGACAGGTTCCTATGGCTACACCTTC.

The J gene is TRBJ1-5, the V gene TRBV18; D gene unclear. CDR3 length equals 14 residues. The ends were cut back, 2 bases at V and 7 bases at J, with 12 bases in the middle. In germline, CDR1 is KGHSH, CDR2 LQKENI. Written as DNA, the CDR3 is TGTGCCAGCTCACCATTCAGCCAGAAACAGCCCCAGCATTTT. Residues: CASSPFSQKQPQHF.

This chain links TRBV9 with TRBJ2-3; 13 bases are a match to TRBD2. The CDR3 runs 15 residues. V trimming: 0 bases; J trimming: 5 bases; junction bases outside the gene matches: 0. Germline V CDR1 and CDR2: SGDLS, YYNGEE. The CDR3 loop is CASSVGTSGGDTQYF. The CDR3 DNA reads as TGTGCCAGCAGCGTAGGGACTAGCGGGGGAGATACGCAGTATTTT.

The chain carries TRBV7-2 and TRBJ2-3; D remains unclear. Trimming removed 0 bases from V and 2 bases from J, with 9 bases in between. Looked up from germline, CDR1 is SGHTA and CDR2 is FQGNSA. The CDR3 has 15 residues. The CDR3, as DNA: TGTGCCAGCAGCTTAGCGTCAGGCGTCACAGATACGCAGTATTTT. It specifies CASSLASGVTDTQYF.

CDR3 sequence reads: CATSRDNARPTGVTQYF. DNA for the CDR3: TGTGCCACCAGCAGAGATAATGCTAGACCTACCGGGGTGACGCAGTATTTT. This sequence joins TRBV15 and TRBJ2-3; TRBD2 might be the D (5 bases). The germline gives CDR1 LNHNV, CDR2 YYDKDF (reference sequence). The CDR3 contains 17 residues. V lost 0 bases and J 9 bases, leaving 22 bases between the germline ends.

The chain has TRBV19 and TRBJ1-1; D ambiguous. V was shortened by 9 bases and J by 5 bases, with 19 bases between the two germline ends. Germline V lookup: CDR1 LNHDA, CDR2 SQIVND (reference sequence). This CDR3 spans 14 amino acids. The CDR3, as DNA: TGTGCCAGCGCCGACACCTTTGGCGAGACTGAAGCTTTCTTT. Encoded protein: CASADTFGETEAFF. Variable domain in full (rest from reference TRBV19 and TRBJ1-1): DGGITQSPKYLFRKEGQNVTLSCEQNLNHDAMYWYRQDPGQGLRLIYYSQIVNDFQKGDIAEGYSVSREKKESFPLTVTSAQKNPTAFYLCASADTFGETEAFFGQGTRLTVV.

This chain links TRBV2 with TRBJ2-1; 10 bases align to TRBD2. This CDR3 spans 16 amino acids. The V gene's germline CDR1 is SNHLY and CDR2 FYNNEI. V trimming: 7 bases; J trimming: 8 bases; junction bases outside the gene matches: 14. The CDR3 DNA reads TGTGCCAGCAACGTCGAGGCCCAGCGGGAGGGGGATGAGCAGTTCTTC. Translated: CASNVEAQREGDEQFF.

This clone is a singleton in its sample. The V and J genes are TRBV6-5 and TRBJ2-1; no firm D call. Germline CDR1 and CDR2: MNHEY and SVGAGI. V lost 5 bases and J lost 10, with 12 bases in between. The CDR3 has 12 residues. CDR3 nucleotides: TGTGCCAGCAGTAGCCAAACTGCGGAGCAGTTCTTC. It is translated as CASSSQTAEQFF.

The chain carries TRBV5-1 and TRBJ1-1; D not resolved. Per the germline V gene, CDR1 is SGHRS and CDR2 is YFSETQ. V lost 0 bases and J lost 4, with 16 bases in between. The CDR3 consists of 16 residues. CDR3 bases: TGCGCCAGCAGCTTGGCATGGATGGCGTCGGGCACTGAAGCTTTCTTT. Its protein product is CASSLAWMASGTEAFF.

The J gene is TRBJ2-5, the V gene TRBV6-5, with a possible D match to TRBD1 (5 bases). V lost 4 bases to trimming and J lost 2 bases, with 11 bases between them. CDR3 length: 14 amino acids. The V gene's germline CDR1 is MNHEY and CDR2 SVGAGI. The CDR3 nucleotides read TGTGCCAGCAGTTCCAACAGGAGACAAGAGACCCAGTACTTC. Its translation is CASSSNRRQETQYF.

The chain combines TRBV5-6 with TRBJ2-7; D remains unclear. Trimming removed 1 base at V and 1 base at J, with 3 bases between. Germline CDR1 reads SGHDT; CDR2 reads YYEEEE. CDR3 length: 12 residues. This CDR3 reads CASSLRSYEQYV. In nucleotides, the CDR3 is TGTGCCAGCAGCTTGAGGTCCTACGAGCAGTACGTC.

The chain combines TRBV28 with TRBJ1-6, with a possible D match to TRBD1 (6 bases). Trimming pared 1 base from V and 12 bases from J, leaving 19 bases between. The CDR3 covers 16 residues. The V gene's germline CDR1 is MDHEN and CDR2 SYDVKM. In DNA form, the CDR3 reads TGTGCCAGCAGTTTATTCGGTTCAGGGGACCCCTTACCCCTCCACTTT. Its protein is CASSLFGSGDPLPLHF.

The rearrangement uses TRBV19 and TRBJ1-6; tentative D call: TRBD1 (6 bases). This CDR3 comprises 14 residues. Deletions cut 7 bases from V and 1 base from J, with 8 bases between. Germline CDR1 and CDR2: LNHDA and SQIVND (reference sequence). The CDR3 loop reads CASNGQSYNSPLHF. CDR3 sequence (DNA): TGTGCCAGTAATGGACAGTCCTATAATTCACCCCTCCACTTT.

The rearrangement joins TRBV2 to TRBJ2-5, with D possibly TRBD2 on 5 matching bases. The CDR3 is 15 residues long. Germline V CDR1 and CDR2: SNHLY, FYNNEI. Trimming removed 5 bases from V and 4 bases from J, with 17 bases in between. The CDR3 coding sequence is TGTGCCAGCAGTCTCTTATTAGCGAGGGCAGAGACCCAGTACTTC. Translating gives CASSLLLARAETQYF.

The chain joins TRBV28 to TRBJ1-3; TRBD1 agrees at 9 bases. The CDR3 is made up of 17 amino acids. J lost 5 bases, V lost 7 bases, and 15 bases had no gene match. CDR1 is MDHEN, CDR2 SYDVKM, per germline. CDR3 sequence: CASKIRDRENPRNTIYF. In DNA form, the CDR3 reads TGTGCCAGCAAGATCCGGGACAGGGAAAATCCGCGAAACACCATATATTTT. Supplemented by reference TRBV28 and TRBJ1-3, the full variable domain reads DVKVTQSSRYLVKRTGEKVFLECVQDMDHENMFWYRQDPGLGLRLIYFSYDVKMKEKGDIPEGYSVSREKKERFSLILESASTNQTSMYLCASKIRDRENPRNTIYFGEGSWLTVV.

This clone was observed a few times. This chain joins TRBV5-4 and TRBJ1-3, with D uncertain. The CDR3 covers 13 residues. Trimming shortened V by 0 bases and J by 3 bases, and 4 bases separated the two germline ends. Germline CDR1 reads SGHNT; CDR2 reads YYREEE (reference sequence). Here the CDR3 reads CASSLAGGNTIYF. CDR3 coding DNA: TGTGCCAGCAGCTTGGCGGGTGGAAACACCATATATTTT.

The gene calls are TRBV6-1 and TRBJ2-1, with D possibly being TRBD2 (5 bases). V lost 1 base and J 4 bases, leaving 11 bases between the germline ends. The CDR3 consists of 15 residues. The V gene's germline CDR1 is MNHNS and CDR2 SASEGT. The CDR3 spells CASSEEAGLYNEQFF. The CDR3 nucleotides read TGTGCCAGCAGTGAAGAGGCGGGTCTATACAATGAGCAGTTCTTC.

This chain connects TRBV28 to TRBJ2-7; TRBD2 might be the D (6 bases). In germline, CDR1 is MDHEN, CDR2 SYDVKM. The CDR3 consists of 15 residues. The germline V and J ends were trimmed by 6 bases and 4 bases, with 19 bases remaining between them. The CDR3 loop is CASSSPGSGRYEQYF. CDR3 DNA sequence: TGTGCCAGCAGCTCCCCTGGGTCTGGGAGGTACGAGCAGTACTTC.

This chain connects TRBV6-1 to TRBJ2-7, with D possibly matching TRBD2 (5 bases). CDR1 is MNHNS, CDR2 SASEGT, per germline. The CDR3 spans 13 residues. Between the trimmed V and J ends, which lost 1 base and 7 bases, there was a span of 11 bases. The CDR3 region is CASSEDPEREQYV. The DNA for the CDR3 is TGTGCCAGCAGTGAAGACCCCGAGCGGGAGCAGTACGTC.

The rearrangement uses TRBV29-1 and TRBJ1-1; D might be TRBD1 (5 bases). Trimming left V 4 bases short and J 0 bases short, with 12 bases between. The CDR3 extends over 14 amino acids. The germline gives CDR1 SQVTM, CDR2 ANQGSEA. CDR3 loop: CSVGGRLMNTEAFF. CDR3 in DNA: TGCAGCGTTGGGGGACGGCTCATGAACACTGAAGCTTTCTTT.

The rearrangement uses TRBV5-1 and TRBJ1-1; possibly TRBD1 for D (6 bases). Germline V CDR1 and CDR2: SGHRS, YFSETQ. The CDR3 is 17 amino acids. The V end was cut by 7 bases, the J end by 0 bases, with 22 bases between. CDR3 sequence: CASSNVGGAGMNTEAFF. The CDR3 coding sequence is TGCGCCAGCTCCAATGTGGGGGGGGCAGGCATGAACACTGAAGCTTTCTTT. Based on the CDR3 plus reference TRBV5-1 and TRBJ1-1, the full variable domain is KAGVTQTPRYLIKTRGQQVTLSCSPISGHRSVSWYQQTPGQGLQFLFEYFSETQRNKGNFPGRFSGRQFSNSRSEMNVSTLELGDSALYLCASSNVGGAGMNTEAFFGQGTRLTVV.

This clone was observed a handful of times. The V gene is TRBV28, the J gene TRBJ1-5; D uncertain. Per the germline V gene, CDR1 is MDHEN and CDR2 is SYDVKM. V dropped 6 bases and J dropped 3 bases, with 6 bases sitting between them. The CDR3 is made up of 12 amino acids. The DNA of the CDR3 is TGTGCCAGCAGCTGGTCCAATCAGCCCCAGCATTTT. Encoded protein: CASSWSNQPQHF.

The chain is built from TRBV27 and TRBJ2-7; unclear D gene. The CDR3 has 15 amino acids. Trimming stripped 6 bases from V and 4 bases from J, with 19 bases between. Looked up from germline, CDR1 is MNHEY and CDR2 is SMNVEV (reference sequence). CDR3 in amino acids: CASSEPVGGNYEQYV. In DNA, the CDR3 is TGTGCCAGCAGCGAACCTGTCGGCGGAAATTACGAGCAGTACGTC.

Written as DNA, the CDR3 is TGTGCCATCAGGAGGGGGCGCATGGATACGCAGTATTTT. This encodes CAIRRGRMDTQYF. This chain uses TRBV10-3 with TRBJ2-3; TRBD1 matches at 7 bases. The CDR3 sequence is 13 residues long. Germline V gene lookup returns CDR1 ENHRY and CDR2 SYGVKD. The V gene end was trimmed by 6 bases and the J gene end by 6 bases; junction bases not matched to a gene: 6.

This chain links TRBV5-1 with TRBJ1-6; D not certain. CDR3 length equals 13 residues. Germline CDR1 reads SGHRS; CDR2 reads YFSETQ. V lost 0 bases and J 10 bases, leaving 8 bases between the germline ends. CDR3 residues: CASSLAGRSPLHF. CDR3 sequence (DNA): TGCGCCAGCAGCTTGGCCGGGCGGTCACCCCTCCACTTT.

The V call is TRBV29-1, the J call TRBJ2-1; TRBD2 is a possible D gene (7 bases). The CDR3 is made up of 15 amino acids. Looked up from germline, CDR1 is SQVTM and CDR2 is ANQGSEA. V was cut by 4 bases and J by 1 base, with 14 bases left in between. The CDR3 here is CSVGPRGASYNEQFF. Written as DNA, the CDR3 is TGCAGCGTTGGGCCCCGGGGGGCTTCCTACAATGAGCAGTTCTTC.

This chain uses TRBV5-6 with TRBJ1-3; 9 nucleotides match TRBD1. V lost 3 bases to trimming and J lost 0 bases; unmatched junction nucleotides: 10. This CDR3 comprises 18 residues. Germline V gene lookup returns CDR1 SGHDT and CDR2 YYEEEE. The CDR3 DNA follows: TGTGCCAGCAGCTCTCCGGGACAGGGTGTCCGCTCTGGAAACACCATATATTTT. This codes for CASSSPGQGVRSGNTIYF.

The chain couples TRBV6-5 to TRBJ2-1, with 9 bases fitting TRBD2. The V and J ends lost 7 bases and 9 bases, in that order; junction bases with no gene match: 10. Per germline, CDR1 MNHEY and CDR2 SVGAGI. The CDR3 runs to 14 residues. The DNA of the CDR3 is TGTGCCAGCACCTGGGGCGGGGGGGTTGTTGAGCAGTTCTTC. This encodes CASTWGGGVVEQFF.

The CDR3 region has the DNA TGTGCCAGCAGTTTATTAGGGATGGGCACTGAAGCTTTCTTT. This translates into CASSLLGMGTEAFF. V and J are TRBV27 and TRBJ1-1; D not certain. Germline CDR1 MNHEY, CDR2 SMNVEV (reference sequence). V lost 1 base and J 4 bases, leaving 10 bases between the germline ends. This CDR3 has 14 residues.

V gene TRBV5-6 combines with J gene TRBJ2-7; D remains ambiguous. This CDR3 has 15 residues. CDR1 is SGHDT and CDR2 is YYEEEE in the germline V gene. The V and J ends lost 0 bases and 2 bases respectively, with 12 bases between them. The CDR3 here is CASSLASRSAYEQYV. DNA of the CDR3: TGTGCCAGCAGCTTGGCTTCGCGGTCGGCCTACGAGCAGTACGTC.

V and J are TRBV27 and TRBJ1-2, with 8 bases aligning to TRBD1. Germline V gives CDR1 MNHEY, CDR2 SMNVEV (reference sequence). Trimming cost V 6 bases and J 4 bases; bases outside gene matches: 16. CDR3 length equals 17 residues. CDR3 sequence (DNA): TGTGCCAGCAGCCCCCTTACCCGGACAGGGATCGGCTATGGCTACACCTTC. Translation: CASSPLTRTGIGYGYTF.

Comments on this clone: One end of the junction fails to match germline, which may point to a read error. The chain links TRBV10-1 to TRBJ1-4, with a tentative D call TRBD1 (5 bases). The CDR3 has 14 amino acids. Germline-derived CDR1 and CDR2 are WNHNN and SYGVQD (reference sequence). DNA for the CDR3: TGCGCCGGCAGGGAGCTCGGAACTGATGAAAAACTGTTTTTT. The encoded protein is CAGRELGTDEKLFF.